The TCR beta chain described here comes from a study of T cells in Graves' hyperthyroidism and ophthalmopathy. Overall study: Peripheral blood specimens were obtained at initial diagnosis, prior to any treatment.

Hyperthyroidism was newly diagnosed in patients aged 18 to 65 (duration under 2 months). Orbital computed tomography, thyroid ultrasound, serum thyroxine and TRAb, and clinical symptoms together informed the diagnoses. Study-level results: Blood shared most expanded thyroid clonotypes above 0.001.

The CDR3 loop spans 12 amino acids. Germline loops: CDR1 SQVTM, CDR2 ANQGSEA. Trimming at V came to 4 bases and at J to 11 bases, leaving 10 bases not matched to a gene. Amplified TCR beta CDR3 regions came from RNA transcripts. First-round RT-PCR targeting the TCR CDR3 was performed with the HTBI primer set. TCRdb itself ran the multiplex PCR reads through MiXCR, one entry per CDR3 protein. The sample holds more than 350,000 distinct CDR3 sequences, more than 13% seen once. With respect to this clonotype: As yet, its antigen is unknown.

The TCR sequence derives from a woman aged 25 to 39 with Graves' hyperthyroidism. The specimen sequenced was blood. V usage is TRBV29-1 and J usage is TRBJ1-2; 7 bases are shared with TRBD1. The CDR3 is CSVGRQGQEYTF. For the CDR3, the DNA is TGCAGCGTTGGAAGACAGGGCCAGGAGTACACCTTC.